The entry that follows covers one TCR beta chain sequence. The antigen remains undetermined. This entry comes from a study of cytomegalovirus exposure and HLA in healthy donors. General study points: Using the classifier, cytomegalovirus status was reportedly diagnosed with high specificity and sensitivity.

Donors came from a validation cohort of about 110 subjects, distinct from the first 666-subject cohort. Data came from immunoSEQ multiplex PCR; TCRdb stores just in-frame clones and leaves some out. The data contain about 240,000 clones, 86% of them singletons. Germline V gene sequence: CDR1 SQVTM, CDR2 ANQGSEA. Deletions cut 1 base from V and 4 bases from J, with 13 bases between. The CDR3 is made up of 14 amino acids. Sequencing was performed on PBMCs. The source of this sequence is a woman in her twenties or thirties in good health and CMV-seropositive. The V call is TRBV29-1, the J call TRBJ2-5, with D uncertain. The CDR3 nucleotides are TGCAGCGTTGAAGGTGGCCGAGGCACAGAGACCCAGTACTTC. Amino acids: CSVEGGRGTETQYF.